This TCR beta chain was obtained from a study of early T cells in non-severe SARS-CoV-2 infection. Overall study context: Chains were unpaired, as sequencing was done on bulk RNA from unsorted whole blood.

This clonotype was detected a few times. Its antigen is undetermined. The study's findings and limits: VDJdb matching favored anti-spike CD8 responses, missing private and CD4 specificities.

This CDR3 contains 13 residues. Trimming removed 1 base at V and 3 bases at J, with 6 bases between. Germline assignment: CDR1 LGHDT and CDR2 YNNKEL (reference sequence). Unique molecular identifiers (one per individual cDNA molecule) were attached. TCRdb fed the 5' RACE reads into MiXCR, producing one record per CDR3 protein. The profile shows roughly 45,000 distinct CDR3 sequences, 6.2% of them singletons. The sample consisted of whole blood, taken at baseline. This chain joins TRBV3-1 and TRBJ2-5; D remains unclear. This TCR was sampled from an adult who was a healthcare worker with PCR-confirmed SARS-CoV-2 infection or an uninfected control (not recorded which). The CDR3 DNA sequence: TGTGCCAGCAGCCAAGGCTTAAAAGAGACCCAGTACTTC. This codes for CASSQGLKETQYF.